What follows are 22 T cell receptor beta chains derived from one specimen sequenced in a study of blood T cell repertoires in COVID-19. Assay used: immunoSEQ multiplex PCR; TCRdb lists only in-frame clones, some missing. This sample has about 58,000 clones, with around 81% found just once. What was sequenced was peripheral blood. All receptors derive from a human donor in a cohort sampled during active COVID-19.

V is TRBV9 and J is TRBJ1-3, with a weak D call TRBD1 (6 bases). Trimming removed 0 bases from V and 1 base from J, with 11 bases in between. This CDR3 contains 16 residues. From germline, CDR1 is SGDLS and CDR2 YYNGEE. CDR3 DNA: TGTGCCAGCAGCGTAGAGTACAGGGCATCTGGAAACACCATATATTTT. Protein sequence: CASSVEYRASGNTIYF.

The chain combines TRBV25-1 with TRBJ1-4; D not resolved. The CDR3 has 14 amino acids. Trimming removed 3 bases at V and 8 bases at J, with 13 bases between. Germline CDR1 reads MGHDK; CDR2 reads SYGVNS. DNA of the CDR3: TGTGCCAGCAGTGAGGCTTCGGGAGGGGAAAAACTGTTTTTT. The encoded protein is CASSEASGGEKLFF.

The V call is TRBV7-2, the J call TRBJ2-5; 7 bases map to TRBD2. The CDR3 totals 14 residues. Trimming cost V 2 bases and J 2 bases; bases outside gene matches: 2. Per germline, CDR1 SGHTA and CDR2 FQGNSA. CDR3 amino acids: CASSLRRGQETQYF. The CDR3 nucleotides are TGTGCCAGCAGCTTAAGGCGGGGGCAAGAGACCCAGTACTTC.

The rearrangement links TRBV6-5 to TRBJ2-7; 8 positions agree with TRBD1. V trimming: 8 bases; J trimming: 3 bases; junction bases outside the gene matches: 6. Germline-derived CDR1 and CDR2 are MNHEY and SVGAGI. This CDR3 is built from 13 residues. The CDR3 here is CASGDRKNYEQYF. The CDR3 bases are TGTGCCAGCGGGGACAGGAAAAACTACGAGCAGTACTTC.

The chain combines TRBV7-2 with TRBJ2-5; D perhaps matches TRBD1 (6 bases). The length of the CDR3 is 14 residues. The V gene lost 4 bases and the J gene lost 4 bases, with 13 bases spanning the gap. The germline V gene encodes CDR1 SGHTA and CDR2 FQGNSA. CDR3 protein: CASSSSTGGETQYF. CDR3 in DNA: TGTGCCAGCAGCTCATCGACAGGAGGAGAGACCCAGTACTTC.

This chain connects TRBV6-1 to TRBJ2-6; unclear D gene. The CDR3 extends over 14 amino acids. Germline-derived CDR1 and CDR2 are MNHNS and SASEGT. The ends were cut back, 4 bases at V and 4 bases at J, with 8 bases in the middle. The CDR3 sequence: CASSGASGANVLTF. The CDR3 DNA follows: TGTGCCAGCAGTGGAGCCTCGGGGGCCAACGTCCTGACTTTC.

The chain is built from TRBV7-2 and TRBJ2-1; D gene unclear. The germline V and J ends were trimmed by 5 bases and 0 bases, with 17 bases remaining between them. Germline-derived CDR1 and CDR2 are SGHTA and FQGNSA. The CDR3 has 17 amino acids. This CDR3 reads CASSPVVGASSYNEQFF. The DNA of the CDR3 is TGTGCCAGCAGCCCCGTCGTTGGAGCGAGCTCCTACAATGAGCAGTTCTTC.

This clone was observed a handful of times. V gene TRBV10-2 combines with J gene TRBJ1-5; TRBD1 aligns across 9 bases. Germline V lookup: CDR1 WSHSY, CDR2 SAAADI. This CDR3 comprises 14 residues. Losses at the gene ends were 8 bases for V and 7 bases for J; bases not matched to a gene: 9. This CDR3 reads CASRLGQGKQPQHF. CDR3 nucleotides: TGCGCCAGCCGACTAGGACAGGGGAAGCAGCCCCAGCATTTT.

This chain uses TRBV10-2 with TRBJ1-5; maybe TRBD1 (6 bases). Germline V gene data show CDR1 as WSHSY and CDR2 as SAAADI. This CDR3 region has 17 residues. V was shortened by 6 bases and J by 4 bases, with 22 bases between the two germline ends. The CDR3 nucleotides read TGCGCCAGCAGCCGCGGAAACTCGGACAGAAAAAATCAGCCCCAGCATTTT. The encoded protein is CASSRGNSDRKNQPQHF.

The chain joins TRBV19 to TRBJ1-2; D call uncertain. CDR1 is LNHDA, CDR2 SQIVND, per germline (reference sequence). V was shortened by 4 bases and J by 5 bases, with 11 bases between the two germline ends. The CDR3 contains 13 residues. CDR3 nucleotides: TGTGCCAGTAGTACAGGCATTTTGTATGGCTACACCTTC. Encoded protein: CASSTGILYGYTF.

J is TRBJ2-7 and V is TRBV6-1; unclear D gene. Germline CDR1 MNHNS, CDR2 SASEGT. The CDR3 spans 18 residues. Deletions cut 0 bases from V and 2 bases from J, with 20 bases between. The CDR3 bases are TGTGCCAGCAGTGAAGCCATCTCTGCGATGAATCTCCCCTACGAGCAGTACTTC. This codes for CASSEAISAMNLPYEQYF.

V and J are TRBV10-1 and TRBJ2-7; possible D gene TRBD1, 5 bases. The germline V gene has CDR1 WNHNN and CDR2 SYGVQD (reference sequence). The V end was cut by 3 bases, the J end by 5 bases, with 11 bases between. The CDR3 covers 13 residues. CDR3 coding DNA: TGCGCCAGCAGTGAAACAGGCACCCACGAGCAGTACTTC. Residues: CASSETGTHEQYF.

The chain recombines TRBV7-2 with TRBJ2-5; a possible D gene is TRBD1 (6 bases). Trimming stripped 1 base from V and 5 bases from J, with 11 bases between. The CDR3 extends over 14 amino acids. The germline V gene encodes CDR1 SGHTA and CDR2 FQGNSA. The CDR3, as DNA: TGTGCCAGCAGCTTAGTTCAGGGGCAGGAGACCCAGTACTTC. Translated, it gives CASSLVQGQETQYF.

The V call is TRBV7-9, the J call TRBJ2-1; D is unclear. This CDR3 is built from 14 residues. In germline, CDR1 is SEHNR, CDR2 FQNEAQ (reference sequence). Deletions cut 0 bases from V and 4 bases from J, with 7 bases between. In DNA, the CDR3 is TGTGCCAGCAGCTTAGCTTTCAGTTACAATGAGCAGTTCTTC. Translated, it gives CASSLAFSYNEQFF.

This chain connects TRBV11-2 to TRBJ1-2; 9 nucleotides line up with TRBD1. The ends lost 5 bases at V and 5 bases at J; junction bases unmatched: 6. Germline CDR1 and CDR2: SGHAT and FQNNGV. CDR3 size: 14 residues. CDR3 coding DNA: TGTGCCAGCAGCGAAACAGGGGGCGCATATGGCTACACCTTC. Its protein is CASSETGGAYGYTF.

The V gene is TRBV2, the J gene TRBJ2-3; 9 nucleotides match TRBD2. J gave up 1 base and V 4 bases, and 0 bases lay outside the gene matches. Germline lookup yields CDR1 SNHLY and CDR2 FYNNEI. The length of the CDR3 is 14 residues. CDR3 residues: CASSASGGTDTQYF. CDR3 sequence (DNA): TGTGCCAGCAGTGCTAGCGGGGGCACAGATACGCAGTATTTT.

The gene calls are TRBV7-2 and TRBJ1-2, with 11 nucleotides matching TRBD1. V lost 5 bases and J lost 4; bases outside the gene matches: 3. CDR1 and CDR2 (germline): SGHTA, FQGNSA. The CDR3 consists of 14 residues. The CDR3 DNA is TGTGCCAGCAGCGCGGACAGGGGGCCCTATGGCTACACCTTC. Its protein product is CASSADRGPYGYTF.

The chain employs TRBV6-5 and TRBJ1-1; D perhaps matches TRBD1 (5 bases). With 1 base removed from V and 1 base from J, the gap between germline ends came to 10 bases. Germline assignment: CDR1 MNHEY and CDR2 SVGAGI. CDR3 size: 15 residues. The CDR3 is CASSYWGDPNTEAFF. CDR3 DNA sequence: TGTGCCAGCAGTTACTGGGGGGACCCGAACACTGAAGCTTTCTTT.

The chain recombines TRBV27 with TRBJ2-7; 7 nucleotides align to TRBD2. This CDR3 comprises 13 residues. Germline V gene data show CDR1 as MNHEY and CDR2 as SMNVEV (reference sequence). DNA for the CDR3: TGTGGGTCAGCGGGGCGGGAGTCCTACGAGCAGTACTTC. Translating gives CGSAGRESYEQYF.

The chain combines TRBV20-1 with TRBJ1-2; no clear D gene. V shed 3 bases and J shed 3 bases, with 8 bases lying between them. Germline-derived CDR1 and CDR2 are DFQATT and SNEGSKA (reference sequence). The CDR3 sequence is 12 residues long. The CDR3 nucleotides read TGCAGTGCTAGTCTTACACACTATGGCTACACCTTC. Translation: CSASLTHYGYTF.

This sequence joins TRBV28 and TRBJ2-7; D possibly corresponds to TRBD1 (6 bases). V was shortened by 5 bases and J by 6 bases, with 26 bases between the two germline ends. The CDR3 runs 17 residues. Looked up from germline, CDR1 is MDHEN and CDR2 is SYDVKM. This CDR3 reads CASSPPSRDTGIREQYF. CDR3 bases: TGTGCCAGCAGTCCACCATCCCGGGACACCGGGATCCGCGAGCAGTACTTC. Together with reference TRBV28 and TRBJ2-7, the CDR3 gives the full variable domain: DVKVTQSSRYLVKRTGEKVFLECVQDMDHENMFWYRQDPGLGLRLIYFSYDVKMKEKGDIPEGYSVSREKKERFSLILESASTNQTSMYLCASSPPSRDTGIREQYFGPGTRLTVT.

V gene TRBV6-6 combines with J gene TRBJ2-5, with 7 bases aligning to TRBD1. The germline V gene encodes CDR1 MNHNY and CDR2 SVGAGI (reference sequence). V lost 2 bases and J lost 0; bases outside the gene matches: 6. The length of the CDR3 is 16 residues. CDR3 DNA sequence: TGTGCCAGCAGTTACAAGGGACAGTTGTACCAAGAGACCCAGTACTTC. The encoded protein is CASSYKGQLYQETQYF.